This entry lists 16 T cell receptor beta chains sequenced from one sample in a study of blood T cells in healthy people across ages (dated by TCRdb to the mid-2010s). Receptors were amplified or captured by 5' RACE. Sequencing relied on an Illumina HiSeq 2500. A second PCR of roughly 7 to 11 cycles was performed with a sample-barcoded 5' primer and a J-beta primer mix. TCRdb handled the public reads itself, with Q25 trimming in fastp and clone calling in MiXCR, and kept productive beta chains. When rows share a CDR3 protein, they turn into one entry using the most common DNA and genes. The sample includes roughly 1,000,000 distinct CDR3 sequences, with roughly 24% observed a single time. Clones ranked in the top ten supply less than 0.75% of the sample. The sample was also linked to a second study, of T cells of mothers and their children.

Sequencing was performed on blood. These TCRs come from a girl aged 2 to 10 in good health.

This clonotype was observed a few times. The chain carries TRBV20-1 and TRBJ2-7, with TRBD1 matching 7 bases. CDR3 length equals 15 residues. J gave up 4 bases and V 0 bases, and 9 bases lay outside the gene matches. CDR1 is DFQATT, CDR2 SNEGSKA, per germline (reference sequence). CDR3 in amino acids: CSARDRRQGTYEQYF. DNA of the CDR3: TGCAGTGCTAGAGATAGGCGACAGGGCACGTACGAGCAGTACTTC.

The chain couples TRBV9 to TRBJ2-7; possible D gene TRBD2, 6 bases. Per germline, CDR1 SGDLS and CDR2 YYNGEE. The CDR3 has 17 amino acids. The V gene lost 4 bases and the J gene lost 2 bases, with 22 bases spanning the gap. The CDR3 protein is CASSNPPQQEGTYEQYF. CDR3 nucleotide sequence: TGTGCCAGCAGCAACCCCCCCCAACAGGAGGGCACCTACGAGCAGTACTTC.

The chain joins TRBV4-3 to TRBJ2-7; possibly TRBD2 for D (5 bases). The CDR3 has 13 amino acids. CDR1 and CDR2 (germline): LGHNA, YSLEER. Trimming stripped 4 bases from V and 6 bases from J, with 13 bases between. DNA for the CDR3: TGCGCCAGCAGCCCGAAAACCAGCGGCGAGCAGTACTTC. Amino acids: CASSPKTSGEQYF.

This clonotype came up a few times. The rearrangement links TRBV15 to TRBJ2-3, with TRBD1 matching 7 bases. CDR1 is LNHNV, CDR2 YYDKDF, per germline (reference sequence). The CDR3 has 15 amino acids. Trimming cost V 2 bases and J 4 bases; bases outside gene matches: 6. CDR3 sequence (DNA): TGTGCCACCAGCAGACTACAGGGGAATGCAGATACGCAGTATTTT. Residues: CATSRLQGNADTQYF.

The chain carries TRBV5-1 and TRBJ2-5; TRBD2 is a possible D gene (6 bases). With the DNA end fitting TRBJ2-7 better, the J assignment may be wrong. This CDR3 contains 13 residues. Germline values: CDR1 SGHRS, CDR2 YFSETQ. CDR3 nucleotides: TGCGCCAGCGGAAACGGGGGAGGCTACGAGCAGTACTTC. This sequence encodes CASGNGGGYEQYF.

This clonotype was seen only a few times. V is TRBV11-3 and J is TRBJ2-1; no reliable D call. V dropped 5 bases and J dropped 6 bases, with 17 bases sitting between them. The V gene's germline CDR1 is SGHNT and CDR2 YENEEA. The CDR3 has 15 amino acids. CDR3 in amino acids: CASSPHGGRRNEQFF. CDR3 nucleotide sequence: TGTGCCAGCAGCCCCCATGGTGGTAGACGCAATGAGCAGTTCTTC.

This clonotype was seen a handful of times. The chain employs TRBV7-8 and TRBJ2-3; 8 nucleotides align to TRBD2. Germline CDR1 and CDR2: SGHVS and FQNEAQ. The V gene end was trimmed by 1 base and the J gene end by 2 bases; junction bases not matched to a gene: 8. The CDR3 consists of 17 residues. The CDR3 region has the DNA TGTGCCAGCAGCTTAGGTTCCGGGGGGGGCTACACAGATACGCAGTATTTT. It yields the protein CASSLGSGGGYTDTQYF.

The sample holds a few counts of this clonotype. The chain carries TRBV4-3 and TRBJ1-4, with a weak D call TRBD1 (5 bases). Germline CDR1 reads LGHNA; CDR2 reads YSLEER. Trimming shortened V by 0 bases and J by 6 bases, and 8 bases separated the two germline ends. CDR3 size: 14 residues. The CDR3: CASSQDRVYEKLFF. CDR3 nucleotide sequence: TGCGCCAGCAGCCAAGACAGGGTTTATGAAAAACTGTTTTTT.

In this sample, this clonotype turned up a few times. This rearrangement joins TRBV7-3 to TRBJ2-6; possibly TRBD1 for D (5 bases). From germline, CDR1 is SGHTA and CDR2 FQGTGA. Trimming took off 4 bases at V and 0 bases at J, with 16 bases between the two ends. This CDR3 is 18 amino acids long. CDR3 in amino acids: CASSSDSNLLSGANVLTF. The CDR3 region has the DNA TGTGCCAGCAGCTCAGACAGTAACCTACTCTCTGGGGCCAACGTCCTGACTTTC.

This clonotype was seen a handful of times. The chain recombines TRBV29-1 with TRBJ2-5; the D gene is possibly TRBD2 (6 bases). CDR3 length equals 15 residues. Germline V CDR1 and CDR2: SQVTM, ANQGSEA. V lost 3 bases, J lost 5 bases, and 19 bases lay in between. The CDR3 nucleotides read TGCAGCGTTGACAGCACGGCGGGGCCTTCTGAGACCCAGTACTTC. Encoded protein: CSVDSTAGPSETQYF. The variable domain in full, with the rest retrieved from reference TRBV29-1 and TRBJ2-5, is SAVISQKPSRDICQRGTSLTIQCQVDSQVTMMFWYRQQPGQSLTLIATANQGSEATYESGFVIDKFPISRPNLTFSTLTVSNMSPEDSSIYLCSVDSTAGPSETQYFGPGTRLLVL.

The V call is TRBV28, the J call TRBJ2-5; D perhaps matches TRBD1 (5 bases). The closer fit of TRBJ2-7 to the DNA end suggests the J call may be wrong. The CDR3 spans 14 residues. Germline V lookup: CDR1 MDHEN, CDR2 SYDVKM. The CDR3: CASSLFEGVHEQYF. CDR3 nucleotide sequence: TGTGCCAGCAGTTTATTCGAAGGGGTGCACGAGCAGTACTTC.

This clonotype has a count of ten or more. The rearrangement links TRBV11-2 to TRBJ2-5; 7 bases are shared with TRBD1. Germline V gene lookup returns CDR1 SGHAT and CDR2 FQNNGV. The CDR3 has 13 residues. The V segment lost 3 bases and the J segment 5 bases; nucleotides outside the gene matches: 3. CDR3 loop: CASSFDRDETQYF. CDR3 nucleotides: TGTGCCAGCAGCTTCGACAGGGATGAGACCCAGTACTTC.

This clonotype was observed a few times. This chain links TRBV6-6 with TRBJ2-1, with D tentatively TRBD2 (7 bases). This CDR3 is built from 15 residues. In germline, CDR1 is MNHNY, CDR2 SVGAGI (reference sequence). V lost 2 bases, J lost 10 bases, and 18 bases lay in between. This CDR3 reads CASSYGASGGGEQFF. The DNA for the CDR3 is TGTGCCAGCAGTTACGGGGCTAGCGGAGGGGGGGAGCAGTTCTTC.

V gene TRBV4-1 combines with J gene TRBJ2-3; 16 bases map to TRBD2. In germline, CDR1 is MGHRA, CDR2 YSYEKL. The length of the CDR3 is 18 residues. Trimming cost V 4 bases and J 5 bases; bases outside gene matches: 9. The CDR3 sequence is CASSLAGTSGGAIDTQYF. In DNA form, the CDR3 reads TGCGCCAGCAGCCTCGCCGGGACTAGCGGGGGGGCCATAGATACGCAGTATTTT.

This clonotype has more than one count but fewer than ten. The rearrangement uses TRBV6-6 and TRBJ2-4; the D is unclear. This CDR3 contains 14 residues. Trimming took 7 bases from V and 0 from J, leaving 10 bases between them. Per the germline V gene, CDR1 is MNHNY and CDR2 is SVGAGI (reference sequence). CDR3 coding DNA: TGTGCCAGCATCGTAGACCGAGCCAAAAACATTCAGTACTTC. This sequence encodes CASIVDRAKNIQYF.

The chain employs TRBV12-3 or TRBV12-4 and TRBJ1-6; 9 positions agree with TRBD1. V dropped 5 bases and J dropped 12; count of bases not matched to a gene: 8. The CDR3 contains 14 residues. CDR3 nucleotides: TGTGCCAGCAGTAGAGGGACAGGGCCGGGACCCCTCCACTTT. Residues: CASSRGTGPGPLHF.